The rows below give T cell receptor beta chains drawn from one sample of a study of radiotherapy plus CTLA-4 blockade in lung cancer. The protocol was immunoSEQ multiplex PCR, while the TCRdb copy is restricted to in-frame clones and leaves out a portion. The repertoire includes under 95,000 clones, 78% of them detected once, and 22% sits in the top ten. The sequenced sample was peripheral blood, obtained from a patient treated with radiotherapy plus ipilimumab. These receptors were obtained from a human donor with non-small cell lung cancer whose response to radiotherapy plus ipilimumab could not be evaluated. Some clones in this sample may be carry-over from other donors' samples. Each CDR3 is given with its conserved first and last residue.

CDR3: CASSLELSTSGGRQYF; J: TRBJ2-5; V: TRBV7-2
CDR3: CASSSGQAPSYNEQFF; J: TRBJ2-1; V: TRBV5-6
CDR3: CASSSSGENTEAFF; J: TRBJ1-1; V: TRBV28
CDR3: CASRRQTTNEKLFF; J: TRBJ1-4; V: TRBV2
CDR3: CASSPAWTGRNGELFF; J: TRBJ2-2; V: TRBV5-5
CDR3: CASSQDTQIYEQYF; J: TRBJ2-7; V: TRBV4-1
CDR3: CASSFRLAVNTDTQYF; J: TRBJ2-3; V: TRBV5-4
CDR3: CASSVASGETSYEQYF; J: TRBJ2-7; V: TRBV9
CDR3: CASRFQHRHNQPQHF; J: TRBJ1-5; V: TRBV19
CDR3: CASSRQDYTGELFF; J: TRBJ2-2; V: TRBV5-1
CDR3: CASSESGLLNYGYTF; J: TRBJ1-2; V: TRBV2
CDR3: CASSLPGQGGTEAFF; J: TRBJ1-1; V: TRBV5-4
CDR3: CASSSTTGIDSPLHF; J: TRBJ1-6; V: TRBV7-2
CDR3: CASSLVSGVYF; J: TRBJ2-3; V: TRBV7-8
CDR3: CATGDTLASYNSPLHF; J: TRBJ1-6; V: TRBV19
CDR3: CASSPSTGSTDTQYF; J: TRBJ2-3; V: TRBV18
CDR3: CASSILGRGIRETQYF; J: TRBJ2-5; V: TRBV19
CDR3: CASSGRREGGELGEKLFF; J: TRBJ1-4; V: TRBV9
CDR3: CATSSGQGVGTEAFF; J: TRBJ1-1; V: TRBV15
CDR3: CASSLTGAGELFF; J: TRBJ2-2; V: TRBV5-1
CDR3: CASSLTTGGEGNQPQHF; J: TRBJ1-5; V: TRBV18
CDR3: CASSRGLSNQPQHF; J: TRBJ1-5; V: TRBV2
CDR3: CASSQDMQGGYTF; J: TRBJ1-2; V: TRBV4-1
CDR3: CASSQGSSGYTF; J: TRBJ1-2; V: TRBV28
CDR3: CASSFNGAGANVLTF; J: TRBJ2-6; V: TRBV7-9
CDR3: CASSWTKLDRGTGNTIYF; J: TRBJ1-3; V: TRBV5-1
CDR3: CASNPGWDTEAFF; J: TRBJ1-1; V: TRBV5-1
CDR3: CASRGGGRGASYNEQFF; J: TRBJ2-1; V: TRBV9
CDR3: CASSLNRGGTGELFF; J: TRBJ2-2; V: TRBV11-3
CDR3: CASRMADRSHQPQHF; J: TRBJ1-5; V: TRBV6-6
CDR3: CASSAPSGGAPGELFF; J: TRBJ2-2; V: TRBV2
CDR3: CASSRGLADQETQYF; J: TRBJ2-5; V: TRBV5-6
CDR3: CASSLVLAGGTGELFF; J: TRBJ2-2; V: TRBV5-1
CDR3: CASRAAGFGSSYEQYF; J: TRBJ2-7; V: TRBV7-9
CDR3: CASSEPPWEGTDTQYF; J: TRBJ2-3; V: TRBV2
CDR3: CASSLGTGQEITDTQYF; J: TRBJ2-3; V: TRBV28
CDR3: CASSLRTSGGAAEQFF; J: TRBJ2-1; V: TRBV28
CDR3: CASSQRGAADSNQPQHF; J: TRBJ1-5; V: TRBV23-1
CDR3: CASSMVIGRPYNEQFF; J: TRBJ2-1; V: TRBV19
CDR3: CASSAHINPIQEAFF; J: TRBJ1-1; V: TRBV6-6
CDR3: CASSADKPYEQFF; J: TRBJ2-1; V: TRBV6-5
CDR3: CASGGGLGDTQYF; J: TRBJ2-3; V: TRBV2
CDR3: CASSPPGTGFMNTEAFF; J: TRBJ1-1; V: TRBV4-1
CDR3: CASWKGGGIFYEQYF; J: TRBJ2-7; V: TRBV19
CDR3: CSAGRTGPREQYF; J: TRBJ2-7; V: TRBV29-1
CDR3: CASSPRGGANYGYTF; J: TRBJ1-2; V: TRBV5-1